This T cell receptor (beta chain) comes out of a study of T cell clonality in common variable immunodeficiency. Findings of the study overall: Compared with healthy controls, CVID subjects showed increased TCRbeta clonality, mostly in about a third.

The sample holds a few counts of this clone. Its antigen is unidentified. Coverage ceases 3 residues before the CDR3 finishes, and the germline J gene fills in the end. The sample carries other DNA sequences with the same CDR3. Most patients and controls had Caucasian heritage. The CDR3 loop spans 14 amino acids. Per germline, CDR1 SEHNR and CDR2 FQNEAQ (reference sequence). V lost 0 bases to trimming and J lost 0 bases, with 5 bases between them. This table comes from immunoSEQ multiplex PCR, and its TCRdb copy is limited to in-frame clones, with some not included. Singletons are absent from the sample, which has more than 30,000 clones.

This sequence was found in a person aged 18 to 75 in good health. Input material: peripheral blood mononuclear cells. The chain recombines TRBV7-9 with TRBJ1-1, with D unclear. CDR3: CASSLAGLNTEAFF. Incomplete CDR3 DNA: TGTGCCAGCAGCTTAGCAGGGTTGAACACTGAA. Full variable domain (missing parts from reference TRBV7-9 and TRBJ1-1): DTGVSQNPRHKITKRGQNVTFRCDPISEHNRLYWYRQTLGQGPEFLTYFQNEAQLEKSRLLSDRFSAERPKGSFSTLEIQRTEQGDSAMYLCASSLAGLNTEAFFGQGTRLTVV.